The T cell receptor (beta chain) described here comes from a study of T cell responses to AZD1222 COVID-19 vaccine (dated by TCRdb to about 2021). For context, the study as a whole: Because spike-specific TCR depth and breadth did not differ between the two schedules, AZD1222 recipients who got a second dose at roughly 4 weeks were pooled with those who got a second dose at roughly 12 weeks. Trial participants were enrolled into age subgroups of 18-55, 56-69 and 70-plus years, which contained 148, 28 and 57 TCR-sequenced participants, respectively. TCR sequencing was performed for roughly 250 trial participants, of whom about 200 were given two doses of AZD1222 and around 25 were given two doses of MenACWY control vaccine.

Explained via the paper, the time point label denotes: baseline before first vaccination. The vaccinee samples were drawn from two UK trials, COV001 and COV002, one of which was a single-blind randomized controlled phase 2/3 trial testing AZD1222 (ChAdOx1 nCoV-19) in healthy adults. For TCRbeta chain sequencing, PBMC samples were collected from trial participants at day 0 and at day 28 after the second dose. The CDR3 numbers 15 residues from cysteine through phenylalanine. Only the CDR3 region is kept as DNA, spanning 45 bases read in frame from base 1. As encoded in the germline V gene, CDR1 is KGHSH while CDR2 is LQKENI. Trimming removed 1 base from V and 3 bases from J; the gene matches leave 2 bases unexplained. Points the paper makes about the study in general: Because no day 14 peak-response samples were available, the repertoires could be characterized only after the peak T cell response. Spike-specific TCR breadth and depth rose significantly after two AZD1222 doses compared with day 0 and with MenACWY recipients. The 56-69-year group was small, and its depth increase did not reach significance, likely because of low power. CD4 TCRs associated with the vaccine covered the entire spike protein, and the dominant responses were in regions 160-218 and 743-854. Conclusions about previously exposed vaccinees are limited, since just five or six AZD1222 recipients were seropositive for SARS-CoV-2 at baseline. Most participants were white British and females outnumbered males, and the authors suggested that clonal diversity may have been underestimated. Reportedly, close to half of the unique spike-specific TCRs recognized epitopes lying outside the regions that are mutated in the B.1.351 and B.1.1.7 variants.

As for this clone: What antigen it recognizes has not been identified. No per-base quality is available; no much larger clone lies one base away.

The CDR3 regions of human TCRbeta chains were analyzed by immunosequencing. The source study handled its data this way. Repertoire TCRs were matched against a reference library of SARS-CoV-2-specific TCRs generated with the MIRA antigen-specificity platform. Breadth was defined as the fraction of unique TCRs that were SARS-CoV-2-associated, and depth was defined as the fraction of total T cells that were SARS-CoV-2-associated. Using the MIRA data, each spike-specific TCR was assigned both to the spike region to which the TCR was reactive and to a CD4 or CD8 class. Log10-transformed breadth and depth values were compared by one-way ANOVA with Sidak's multiple comparisons tests. TCRdb holds this immuneACCESS table with in-frame rearrangements only. Some clones are missing; in checked studies, unresolved V genes explain under half, and the rest has no known cause. The DNA gave D and trimming, while V, J and clone size come from that table. This sample has about 140,000 clones in its table, and roughly 85% of those were observed once. The ten largest clones take up less than 9.5% of the sample.

This receptor was obtained from an adult in good health. The sequenced sample was peripheral blood, obtained on day 0 of AZD1222 vaccination. This receptor chain uses TRBV18 and TRBJ1-4; TRBD1 aligns with 7 central bases. CDR3 sequence: CASSPQTGANEKLFF. At the DNA level, the sequence is TGTGCCAGCTCACCACAAACAGGGGCTAATGAAAAACTGTTTTTT.